The T cell receptor (beta chain) described here comes from a study of blood T cell repertoires in COVID-19 (dated by TCRdb to 2020 to 2021). Regarding the complete study: Collaborator samples came from the United States, Italy and Spain and covered acute and convalescent phases of COVID-19. The prospective study material was composed of cDNA or gDNA derived from T cells, B-cell-depleted T cells, or PBMCs. Deeply sampled blood TCRbeta repertoires from subjects exposed to, actively infected with, or recovered from COVID-19 were included in the dataset. The repertoires were released in a freely available public database meant as a resource for research on the immune response to SARS-CoV-2. The samples were drawn from two sources: the first 160 participants of the ongoing ImmuneRACE study, and about 1,300 subjects contributed by 6 global collaborators. The sample metadata nearly always contained a de-identified subject ID, COVID-19 status, age in years and sex. Where available, HLA class I and class II types were taken from metadata supplied by the sample provider and were not determined by assay-based typing.

Including cysteine and phenylalanine, the CDR3 has 13 amino acids. The DNA shown is the 39-base CDR3, in frame from base 1. Trimming takes 1 base from V and 11 bases from J, and the germline ends sit 14 bases apart. CDR1 and CDR2, looked up from the germline V gene (reference sequence), are LGHDT and YNNKEL. Findings and caveats that apply to the study as a whole: How much clinical and demographic metadata was included differed by source and by participant, and the metadata was provided uncurated.

Each collaborating institution followed its own protocols to collect whole blood in K2EDTA tubes. Collaborator samples were shipped for TCRbeta analysis as frozen whole blood, isolated PBMCs, or DNA extracted from either sample type. TCRbeta CDR3 regions were amplified from genomic DNA using the immunoSEQ Assay, a bias-controlled multiplex PCR. The paper's processing steps were these. Nucleated cell counts per sample were estimated from amplification of reference gene primers within the assay. Sequence reads were collapsed and filtered to measure the absolute abundance of every unique TCRbeta CDR3 rearrangement. For each sample, productive Simpson clonality was calculated by taking the square root of Simpson's diversity index across productive rearrangements. Drawn from immuneACCESS, this table holds only the in-frame rearrangements with V and J called that TCRdb kept. Clones are partly lost; checked studies trace under half to an unresolved V gene and leave the rest unexplained. The DNA was the basis for D and trimming; V, J and clone size are from that table. The sample table lists about 67,000 clones, about nine tenths of them with a count of one. The ten largest account for more than 4.5% of the sample.

Points on this clone: Its antigen target is currently unknown. It has no much larger one-base neighbor in the sample; base qualities were not kept.

Sequencing was done on a sample of peripheral blood. The chain was built from TRBV3-1 (or the pseudogene TRBV3-2) and TRBJ1-1; the best D guess is TRBD1, with 5 bases matching. This sequence originates from a man over 45 with active COVID-19. The sequence in DNA is TGTGCCAGCAGCCAAGTGGGCAGGGCGGGGGCTTTCTTT. Its protein is CASSQVGRAGAFF.